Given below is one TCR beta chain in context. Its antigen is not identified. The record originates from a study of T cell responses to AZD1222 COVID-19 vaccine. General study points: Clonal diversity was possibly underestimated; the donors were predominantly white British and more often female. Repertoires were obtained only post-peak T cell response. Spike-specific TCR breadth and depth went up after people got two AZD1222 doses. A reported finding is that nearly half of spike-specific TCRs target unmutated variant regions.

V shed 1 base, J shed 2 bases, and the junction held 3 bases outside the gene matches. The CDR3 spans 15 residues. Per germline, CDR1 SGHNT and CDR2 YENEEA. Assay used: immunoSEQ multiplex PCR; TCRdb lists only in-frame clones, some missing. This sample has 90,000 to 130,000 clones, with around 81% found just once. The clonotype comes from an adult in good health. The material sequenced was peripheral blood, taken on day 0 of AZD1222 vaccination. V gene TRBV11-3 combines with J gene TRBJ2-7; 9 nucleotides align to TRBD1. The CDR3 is CASSLGRDRAYEQYF. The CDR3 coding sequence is TGTGCCAGCAGCTTAGGTCGGGACAGGGCCTACGAGCAGTACTTC.